Shown below are 11 T cell receptor beta chains from a single sample sequenced in a study of T cells in Graves' hyperthyroidism and ophthalmopathy. There were TCR beta CDR3 regions amplified from RNA transcripts. TCR CDR3 regions were first amplified by RT-PCR with HTBI primers. TCRdb reprocessed the multiplex PCR reads via MiXCR and lists one record per CDR3 protein. The sample records hundreds of thousands of distinct CDR3 sequences, over 15% being singletons. Source material: blood. These receptors all come from a young woman with Graves' hyperthyroidism.

This clonotype was found many times. The rearrangement joins TRBV5-5 to TRBJ2-1; D unclear. The CDR3 is 13 amino acids. The V gene's germline CDR1 is SGHKS and CDR2 YYEKEE (reference sequence). Trimming cost V 1 base and J 6 bases, with 8 bases left between them. The CDR3 sequence is CASSLNDFNEQFF. The CDR3 DNA reads TGTGCCAGCAGCTTGAACGACTTCAATGAGCAGTTCTTC.

This clonotype was counted at least ten times. The CDR3 DNA reads TGTGCCAGCAGTCTCCGACTAGTCCCCTACGAGCAGTACTTC. It yields the protein CASSLRLVPYEQYF. The rearrangement joins TRBV6-1 to TRBJ2-7; a possible D gene is TRBD2 (6 bases). The CDR3 covers 14 residues. Germline assignment: CDR1 MNHNS and CDR2 SASEGT. Deletions cut 5 bases from V and 2 bases from J, with 13 bases between.

In its sample, this clonotype was seen a few times. The V call is TRBV20-1, the J call TRBJ2-1; no clear D. This CDR3 spans 14 amino acids. V was pared by 3 bases and J by 7 bases, with 16 bases between. Germline assignment: CDR1 DFQATT and CDR2 SNEGSKA (reference sequence). CDR3 protein: CSARLTGVGNEQFF. CDR3 DNA: TGCAGTGCTAGGCTAACTGGGGTTGGGAATGAGCAGTTCTTC.

The chain combines TRBV6-1 with TRBJ2-7; 11 bases match TRBD2. The CDR3 is made up of 16 amino acids. In germline, CDR1 is MNHNS, CDR2 SASEGT. The ends lost 8 bases at V and 4 bases at J; junction bases unmatched: 13. The CDR3 loop is CASATLSGGETYEQYF. For the CDR3, the DNA is TGTGCCAGCGCGACCCTTAGCGGGGGGGAGACTTACGAGCAGTACTTC.

Comments on this clonotype: Given a much more abundant clone one base away, this may be a read error. This chain uses TRBV7-9 with TRBJ2-7; D is possibly TRBD1 (6 bases). The CDR3 consists of 13 residues. V dropped 4 bases and J dropped 2 bases, with 9 bases sitting between them. Germline V CDR1 and CDR2: SEHNR, FQNEAQ (reference sequence). DNA of the CDR3: TGTGCCAGCAGCTCGGACAGAACCTACGAGCAGTACTTC. Translation: CASSSDRTYEQYF. The variable domain in full, with the rest retrieved from reference TRBV7-9 and TRBJ2-7, is DTGVSQNPRHKITKRGQNVTFRCDPISEHNRLYWYRQTLGQGPEFLTYFQNEAQLEKSRLLSDRFSAERPKGSFSTLEIQRTEQGDSAMYLCASSSDRTYEQYFGPGTRLTVT.

This clonotype was observed a handful of times. The genes are TRBV6-1 and TRBJ2-7, with TRBD2 matching 11 bases. The CDR3 consists of 17 residues. Germline loops: CDR1 MNHNS, CDR2 SASEGT. J was trimmed by 0 bases and V by 5 bases; bases with no gene match: 9. The CDR3 region is CASSKMTSGVNSYEQYF. In DNA, the CDR3 is TGTGCCAGCAGTAAGATGACTAGCGGGGTAAACTCCTACGAGCAGTACTTC.

V usage is TRBV10-3 and J usage is TRBJ2-5; TRBD2 might be the D (6 bases). V lost 0 bases to trimming and J lost 4 bases, with 15 bases between them. CDR1 ENHRY and CDR2 SYGVKD come from the germline V gene. The CDR3 is 16 residues long. CDR3 in amino acids: CAISESQGAGRETQYF. The CDR3 region has the DNA TGTGCCATCAGTGAGTCCCAGGGTGCCGGGAGAGAGACCCAGTACTTC.

This clonotype was counted many times. This chain uses TRBV20-1 with TRBJ1-1; D gene unclear. This CDR3 region has 18 residues. From germline, CDR1 is DFQATT and CDR2 SNEGSKA (reference sequence). With 6 bases removed from V and 0 bases from J, the gap between germline ends came to 26 bases. DNA of the CDR3: TGCAGTGCATCGGATCTTTTCGAATCGTTCCTAATGAACACTGAAGCTTTCTTT. It codes for CSASDLFESFLMNTEAFF.

The gene calls are TRBV28 and TRBJ1-2, with D possibly matching TRBD1 (5 bases). The germline gives CDR1 MDHEN, CDR2 SYDVKM. The CDR3 spans 15 residues. The V end was cut by 3 bases, the J end by 0 bases, with 11 bases between. The CDR3 sequence: CASSLTGTSNYGYTF. For the CDR3, the DNA is TGTGCCAGCAGTTTGACTGGGACTTCTAACTATGGCTACACCTTC.

This clonotype was observed many times. The V and J genes are TRBV12-3 or TRBV12-4 and TRBJ2-3; 10 bases map to TRBD2. The CDR3 consists of 15 residues. Losses at the gene ends were 5 bases for V and 11 bases for J; bases not matched to a gene: 13. DNA for the CDR3: TGTGCCAGCAGTCCTCGGACTAGCGGAGAAACGAGGCAGTATTTT. Translating it yields CASSPRTSGETRQYF.

The sample holds many counts of this clonotype. V is TRBV12-3 or TRBV12-4 and J is TRBJ2-1; D remains ambiguous. This CDR3 region has 12 residues. V dropped 5 bases and J dropped 2 bases, with 4 bases sitting between them. The CDR3 sequence is CASSGTYNEQFF. The CDR3 coding sequence is TGTGCCAGCAGTGGGACCTACAATGAGCAGTTCTTC.